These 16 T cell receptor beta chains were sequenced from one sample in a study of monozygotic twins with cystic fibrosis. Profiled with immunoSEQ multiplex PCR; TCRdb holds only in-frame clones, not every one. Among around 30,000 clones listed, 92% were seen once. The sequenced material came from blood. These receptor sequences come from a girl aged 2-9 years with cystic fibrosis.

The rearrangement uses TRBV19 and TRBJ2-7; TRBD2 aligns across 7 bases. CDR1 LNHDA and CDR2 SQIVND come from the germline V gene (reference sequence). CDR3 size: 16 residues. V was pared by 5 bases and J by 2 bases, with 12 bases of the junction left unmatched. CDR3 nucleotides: TGTGCCAGTAGTTTCCTGCCGGGACTACGACCCTACGAGCAGTACTTC. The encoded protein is CASSFLPGLRPYEQYF.

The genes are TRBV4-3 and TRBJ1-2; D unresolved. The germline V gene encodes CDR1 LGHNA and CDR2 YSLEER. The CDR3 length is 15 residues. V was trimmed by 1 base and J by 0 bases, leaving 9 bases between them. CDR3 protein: CASSQGSETNYGYTF. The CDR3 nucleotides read TGCGCCAGCAGCCAAGGTAGCGAGACTAACTATGGCTACACCTTC.

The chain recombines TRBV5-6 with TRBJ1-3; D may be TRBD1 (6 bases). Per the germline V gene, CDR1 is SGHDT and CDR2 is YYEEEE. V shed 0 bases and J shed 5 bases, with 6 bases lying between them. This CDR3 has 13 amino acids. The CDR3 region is CASSLGDRNTIYF. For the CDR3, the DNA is TGTGCCAGCAGCTTGGGGGACAGAAACACCATATATTTT.

CDR3 sequence: CASSLVSAEDWITEAFF. Here the CDR3 DNA reads TGCGCCAGCAGCTTGGTTTCCGCGGAGGATTGGATCACTGAAGCTTTCTTT. The J gene is TRBJ1-1, the V gene TRBV5-1; D is ambiguous. The CDR3 runs 17 residues. Germline V gives CDR1 SGHRS, CDR2 YFSETQ. Trimming removed 0 bases from V and 4 bases from J, with 19 bases in between.

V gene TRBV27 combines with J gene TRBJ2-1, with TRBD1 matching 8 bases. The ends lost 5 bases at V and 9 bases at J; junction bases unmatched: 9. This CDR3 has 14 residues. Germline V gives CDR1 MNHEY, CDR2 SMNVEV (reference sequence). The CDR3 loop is CASSPYGGQAEQFF. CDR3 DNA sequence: TGTGCCAGCAGTCCTTACGGGGGACAGGCTGAGCAGTTCTTC.

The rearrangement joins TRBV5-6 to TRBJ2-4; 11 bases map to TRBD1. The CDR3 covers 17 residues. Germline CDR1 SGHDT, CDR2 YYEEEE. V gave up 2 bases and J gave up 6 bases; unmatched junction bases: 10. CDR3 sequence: CASSFLTGTGGRNIQYF. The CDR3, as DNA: TGTGCCAGCAGCTTCCTCACCGGGACAGGGGGAAGAAACATTCAGTACTTC.

Here the CDR3 reads CASRLQYQETQYF. The CDR3 nucleotides read TGTGCCAGCAGACTACAGTACCAAGAGACCCAGTACTTC. The genes are TRBV6-5 and TRBJ2-5; D remains ambiguous. Germline CDR1 and CDR2: MNHEY and SVGAGI. V shed 6 bases and J shed 0 bases, with 8 bases lying between them. The CDR3 is 13 amino acids.

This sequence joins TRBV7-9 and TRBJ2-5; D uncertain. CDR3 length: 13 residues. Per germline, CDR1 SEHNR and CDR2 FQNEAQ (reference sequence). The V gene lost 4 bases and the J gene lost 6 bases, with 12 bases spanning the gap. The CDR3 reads CASSYSEEKTQYF. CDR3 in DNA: TGTGCCAGCAGCTACTCAGAGGAGAAGACCCAGTACTTC.

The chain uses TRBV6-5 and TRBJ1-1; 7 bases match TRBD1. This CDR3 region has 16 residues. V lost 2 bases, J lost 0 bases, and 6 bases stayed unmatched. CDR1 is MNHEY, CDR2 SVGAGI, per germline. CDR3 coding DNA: TGTGCCAGCAGTTACACAGGGGAGGGGATGAACACTGAAGCTTTCTTT. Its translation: CASSYTGEGMNTEAFF.

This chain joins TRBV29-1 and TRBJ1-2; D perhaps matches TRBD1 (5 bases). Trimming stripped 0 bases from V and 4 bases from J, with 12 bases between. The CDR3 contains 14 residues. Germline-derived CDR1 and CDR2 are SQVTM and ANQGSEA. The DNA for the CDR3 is TGCAGCGTTGAAGAGCGTCAGGGAGGCTATGGCTACACCTTC. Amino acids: CSVEERQGGYGYTF.

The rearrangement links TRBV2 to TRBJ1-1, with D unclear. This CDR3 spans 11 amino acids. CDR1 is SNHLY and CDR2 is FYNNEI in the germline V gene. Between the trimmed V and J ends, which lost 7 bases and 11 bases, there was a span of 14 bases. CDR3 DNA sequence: TGTGCCAGCAAGGGTTGGGGTAGGGCTTTCTTT. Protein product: CASKGWGRAFF.

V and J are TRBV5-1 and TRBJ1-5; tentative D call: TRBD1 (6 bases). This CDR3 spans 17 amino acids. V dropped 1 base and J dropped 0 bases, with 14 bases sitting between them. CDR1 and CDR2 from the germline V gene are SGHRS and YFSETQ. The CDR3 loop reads CASSLSPQGSSNQPQHF. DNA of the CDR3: TGCGCCAGCAGCTTGAGCCCTCAGGGGTCTAGCAATCAGCCCCAGCATTTT.

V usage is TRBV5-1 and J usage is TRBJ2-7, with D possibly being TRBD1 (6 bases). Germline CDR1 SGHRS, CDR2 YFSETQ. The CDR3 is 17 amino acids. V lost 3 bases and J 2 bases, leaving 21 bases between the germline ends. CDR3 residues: CASSSSQTGTLPYEQYF. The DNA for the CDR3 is TGCGCCAGCAGCTCGAGCCAAACCGGGACACTACCCTACGAGCAGTACTTC.

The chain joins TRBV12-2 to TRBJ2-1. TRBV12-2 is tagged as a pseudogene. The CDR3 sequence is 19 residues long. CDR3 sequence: CASRLAGLVGVYTYNEQFF. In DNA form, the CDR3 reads TGTGCAAGTCGCTTAGCGGGATTGGTGGGGGTTTATACCTACAATGAGCAGTTCTTC.

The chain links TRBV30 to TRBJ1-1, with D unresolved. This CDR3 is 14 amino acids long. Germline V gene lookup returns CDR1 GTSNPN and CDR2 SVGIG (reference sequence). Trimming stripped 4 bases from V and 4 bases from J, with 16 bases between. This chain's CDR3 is CAWTPLLGGTEAFF. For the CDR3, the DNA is TGTGCCTGGACCCCCCTCTTAGGCGGCACTGAAGCTTTCTTT.

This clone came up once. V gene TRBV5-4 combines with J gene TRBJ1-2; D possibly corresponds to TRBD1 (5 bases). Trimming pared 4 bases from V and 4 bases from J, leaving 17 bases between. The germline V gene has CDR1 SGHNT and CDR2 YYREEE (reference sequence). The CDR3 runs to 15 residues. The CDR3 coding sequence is TGTGCCAGCAGCCCGCACGACAGAGACACCTATGGCTACACCTTC. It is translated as CASSPHDRDTYGYTF.